The subject of this entry is one TCR beta chain. Its antigen is not known. This sample stems from a study of vaccination effects on CD4 cells after COVID-19. Study results and limitations: Late post-vaccination samples showed marked contraction of infection- and vaccine-induced clones. Early post-infection timepoints were absent, and convalescent patients were few.

Using viral peptide pools, the ViraFEST assay grew out antigen-specific CD4+ T cells prior to sequencing. Following 10 days of culture, CD4+ T cells were isolated. Either the BNT162b2 or mRNA-1273 vaccine was given to participants in two doses. Under 2.5 million PBMC were placed in each well, which was supplemented with roughly 10 IU/ml IL-2 and around 10 ug/ml peptides. IL-2 medium supplanted half the medium on days 3 and 7. The protocol was immunoSEQ multiplex PCR, while the TCRdb copy is restricted to in-frame clones and leaves out a portion. The data contain over 25,000 clones, 74% of them seen just once; the ten biggest clones take up 14%. V lost 4 bases and J lost 4; bases outside the gene matches: 9. There are 17 residues in the CDR3. Looked up from germline, CDR1 is SGHRS and CDR2 is YFSETQ.

The specimen comprised CD4+ T cells from PBMCs cultured with HCoV-229E spike peptides, sampled after COVID-19 vaccination. The chain has TRBV5-1 and TRBJ1-4, with TRBD1 matching 11 bases. This clonotype was sampled from a human donor who received a COVID-19 vaccine. For the CDR3, the DNA is TGCGCCAGCAGCCGGACAGGGGGCAAGGATTTTAATGAAAAACTGTTTTTT. Protein product: CASSRTGGKDFNEKLFF.